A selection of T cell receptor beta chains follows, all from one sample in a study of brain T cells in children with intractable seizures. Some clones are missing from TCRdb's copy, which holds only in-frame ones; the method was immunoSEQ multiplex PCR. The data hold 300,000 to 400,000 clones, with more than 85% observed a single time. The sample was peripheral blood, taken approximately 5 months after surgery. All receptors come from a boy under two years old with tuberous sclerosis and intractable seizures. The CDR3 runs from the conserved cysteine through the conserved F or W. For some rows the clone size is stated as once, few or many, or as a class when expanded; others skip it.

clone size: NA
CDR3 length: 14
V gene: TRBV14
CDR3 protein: CASSQSPGNSPLHF

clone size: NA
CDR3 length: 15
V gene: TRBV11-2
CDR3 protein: CASSLDLGGINEQYF

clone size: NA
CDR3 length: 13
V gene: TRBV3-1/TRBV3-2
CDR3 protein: CASSQQGNQPQHF

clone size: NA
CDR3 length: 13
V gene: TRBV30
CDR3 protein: CAWSLTGNYGYTF

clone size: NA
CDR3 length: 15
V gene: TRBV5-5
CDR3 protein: CASSHPWGGIEEQFF

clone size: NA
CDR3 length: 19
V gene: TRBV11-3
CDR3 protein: CASSLSHPLAGGKGETQYF

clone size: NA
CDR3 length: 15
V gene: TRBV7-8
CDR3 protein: CASSLATGGIHEQYF

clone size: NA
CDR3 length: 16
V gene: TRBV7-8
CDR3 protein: CASSLVRRGAGNTIYF

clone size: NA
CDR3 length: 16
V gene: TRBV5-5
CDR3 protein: CASSFFTGTGSGELFF

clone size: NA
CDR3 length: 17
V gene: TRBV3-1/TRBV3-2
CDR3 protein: CASSQDVAGGPADTQYF

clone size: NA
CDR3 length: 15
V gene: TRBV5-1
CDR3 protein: CASSLPLAGTDTQYF

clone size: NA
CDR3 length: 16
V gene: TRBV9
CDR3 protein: CASSVGLADFIYEQYF

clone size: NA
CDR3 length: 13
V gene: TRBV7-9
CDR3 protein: CASSPLGADGYTF

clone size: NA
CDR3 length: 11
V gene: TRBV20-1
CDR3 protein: CSASLTHGYTF

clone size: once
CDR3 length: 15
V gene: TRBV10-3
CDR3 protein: CAIRCTSGIYNEQFF

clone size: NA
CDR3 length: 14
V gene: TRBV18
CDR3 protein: CASSPNPGDYGYTF

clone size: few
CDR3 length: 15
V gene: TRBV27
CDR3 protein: CASSSTGYSNQPQHF

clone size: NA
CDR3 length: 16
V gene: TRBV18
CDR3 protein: CASSPGPPSGANVLTF

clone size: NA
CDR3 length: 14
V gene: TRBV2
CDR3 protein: CASSLDLPYNEQFF

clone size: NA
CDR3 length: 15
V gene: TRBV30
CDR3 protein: CAWSVETSGYNEQFF

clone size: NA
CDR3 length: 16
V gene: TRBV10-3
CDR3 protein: CAITKQGLAPYNEQFF

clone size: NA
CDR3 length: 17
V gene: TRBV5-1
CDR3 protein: CASSLSGTHSGANVLTF

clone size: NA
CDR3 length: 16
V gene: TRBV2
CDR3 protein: CASSASGGAVTGELFF

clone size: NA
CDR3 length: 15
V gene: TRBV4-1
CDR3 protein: CASSPRDTSNTEAFF

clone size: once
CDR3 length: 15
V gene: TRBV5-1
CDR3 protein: CARRGAGGSYNEQFF

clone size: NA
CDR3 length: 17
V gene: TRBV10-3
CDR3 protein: CATTRHSGATYNSPLHF

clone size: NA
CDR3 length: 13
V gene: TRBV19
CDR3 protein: CATHREAGNTIYF

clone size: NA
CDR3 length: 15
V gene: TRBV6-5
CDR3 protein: CASSYAAQPNQPQHF